The clone carrying this T cell receptor (beta chain) came up once. Its antigen is currently unknown. This sample is part of a study of T cell repertoires in cytomegalovirus infection. The overall study: Indications of both CMV infection and matching HLA type were provided by public TCR beta signatures.

TCRdb reprocessed the reads with MiXCR, giving one entry per CDR3 protein. This sample has some 300,000 distinct CDR3 sequences, with 15% to 20% found just once. Trimming removed 2 bases from V and 7 bases from J, with 17 bases in between. Germline lookup yields CDR1 LGHNA and CDR2 YSLEER. The CDR3 has 16 residues. Findings and limits, study-wide: Based on cumulative public TCR beta family frequency, carriers of CMV plus the relevant HLA were identified. Ex vivo, HLA-C-restricted CMV-specific TCR beta clonotypes prevailed over the rest of the response.

Sequenced: PBMCs. This rearrangement joins TRBV4-3 to TRBJ2-2; D remains ambiguous. This receptor was identified in a human donor in good health (CMV status not recorded). Some clones in this sample may be carry-over from other donors' samples. This chain's CDR3 is CASSQQGSLNGGELFF. DNA of the CDR3: TGCGCCAGCAGCCAACAAGGGTCCTTGAACGGCGGGGAGCTGTTTTTT.